The source of this T cell receptor (beta chain) is a study of T cell responses to AZD1222 COVID-19 vaccine. Whole-study results and caveats: Targets within unmutated variant regions were reportedly found for nearly half of spike-specific TCRs. CD4 TCRs linked to vaccination spanned spike, dominating at 160-218 and 743-854. Just a handful of people given AZD1222 tested seropositive at baseline.

The CDR3 loop spans 13 amino acids. Germline values: CDR1 SGHTA, CDR2 FQGNSA. Trimming removed 6 bases from V and 7 bases from J; junction bases left unmatched: 8. About this clone: No antigen is known for it.

Repertoires were generated with immunoSEQ multiplex PCR, while TCRdb's copy carries only in-frame clones and drops some. The sample has roughly 180,000 clones; approximately 93% are singletons. This TCR derives from an adult who received the AZD1222 COVID-19 vaccine. The sequences come from peripheral blood, collected 28 days after the second AZD1222 dose. The V gene is TRBV7-2, the J gene TRBJ1-2; 7 bases are a match to TRBD1. CDR3 bases: TGTGCCAGCAGTCCACAGGGGAGACGTGGCTACACCTTC. It specifies CASSPQGRRGYTF.